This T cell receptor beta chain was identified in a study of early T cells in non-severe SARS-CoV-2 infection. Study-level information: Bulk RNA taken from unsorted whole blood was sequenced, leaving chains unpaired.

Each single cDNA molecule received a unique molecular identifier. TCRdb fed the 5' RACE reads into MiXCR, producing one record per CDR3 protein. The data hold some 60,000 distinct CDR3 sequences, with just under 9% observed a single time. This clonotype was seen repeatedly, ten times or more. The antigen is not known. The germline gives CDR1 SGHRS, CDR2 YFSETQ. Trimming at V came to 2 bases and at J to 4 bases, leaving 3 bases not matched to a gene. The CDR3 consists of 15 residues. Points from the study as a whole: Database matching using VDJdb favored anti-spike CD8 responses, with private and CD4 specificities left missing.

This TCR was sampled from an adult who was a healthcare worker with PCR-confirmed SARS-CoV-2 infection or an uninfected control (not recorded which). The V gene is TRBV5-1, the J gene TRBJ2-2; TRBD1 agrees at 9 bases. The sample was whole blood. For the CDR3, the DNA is TGCGCCAGCAGCTTAATGACAGGGGGCACCGGGGAGCTGTTTTTT. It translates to CASSLMTGGTGELFF.